This section outlines one T cell receptor (beta chain) sequence together with its context. This sample was included in a study of blood T cell repertoires in COVID-19. Background on the study: Spain, Italy and the United States supplied samples that represented acute and convalescent COVID-19. T cells, B-cell-depleted T cells, or PBMCs supplied cDNA or gDNA.

Authors' data handling: Reference gene primer amplification gave estimated nucleated cell counts. Some clones are missing from TCRdb's copy, which holds only in-frame ones; the method was immunoSEQ multiplex PCR. V and J calls and clone size follow that table, whereas D and trimming were derived from the DNA. The sample holds fewer than 35,000 clones, around nine tenths seen once. The junction had 6 bases not matched to a gene; V was cut back by 10 bases and J by 0 bases. Germline V gene data show CDR1 as MNHEY and CDR2 as SVGAGI. The CDR3 runs to 15 residues. The clonotype was recovered from a man aged 65 to 79 with active or convalescent COVID-19. The J gene is TRBJ2-6, the V gene TRBV6-5; 7 positions agree with TRBD1. The sample taken for sequencing was peripheral blood. For the CDR3, the DNA is TGTGCCACATTGACAGGGCACTCTGGGGCCAACGTCCTGACTTTC. This translates into CATLTGHSGANVLTF.